These 7 T cell receptor beta chains originate from one sample sequenced in a study of blood T cell repertoires in COVID-19. Measured with immunoSEQ multiplex PCR; TCRdb has only the in-frame clones, and not every one. The sample includes almost 250,000 clones, around 89% seen only once; the top ten take approximately 3.7%. Sample: PBMCs or T cells enriched from blood (not recorded which). The receptor source for this set is a woman in her thirties who had recovered from COVID-19.

This rearrangement joins TRBV7-2 to TRBJ1-3, with D uncertain. The germline V gene has CDR1 SGHTA and CDR2 FQGNSA. The ends were cut back, 1 base at V and 0 bases at J, with 7 bases in the middle. The CDR3 is made up of 15 amino acids. The CDR3 region has the DNA TGTGCCAGCAGCTTAGACCTGGCCTCTGGAAACACCATATATTTT. Protein: CASSLDLASGNTIYF. Variable domain in full (rest from reference TRBV7-2 and TRBJ1-3): GAGVSQSPSNKVTEKGKDVELRCDPISGHTALYWYRQSLGQGLEFLIYFQGNSAPDKSGLPSDRFSAERTGGSVSTLTIQRTQQEDSAVYLCASSLDLASGNTIYFGEGSWLTVV.

This rearrangement joins TRBV19 to TRBJ1-1, with unresolved D. Looked up from germline, CDR1 is LNHDA and CDR2 is SQIVND (reference sequence). Between the trimmed V and J ends, which lost 3 bases and 4 bases, there was a span of 12 bases. CDR3 length equals 14 residues. This chain's CDR3 is CASSMISAGTEAFF. CDR3 bases: TGTGCCAGTAGTATGATTTCAGCGGGCACTGAAGCTTTCTTT.

V is TRBV2 and J is TRBJ2-3; maybe TRBD2 (5 bases). This CDR3 spans 15 amino acids. The germline V gene has CDR1 SNHLY and CDR2 FYNNEI. Trimming left V 5 bases short and J 4 bases short, with 16 bases between. The CDR3 protein is CASSFRGRLPDTQYF. The CDR3 nucleotides read TGTGCCAGCAGTTTCCGGGGAAGACTCCCAGATACGCAGTATTTT.

The gene calls are TRBV3-1 (or the pseudogene TRBV3-2) and TRBJ1-1; D might be TRBD1 (5 bases). V dropped 1 base and J dropped 10 bases, with 13 bases sitting between them. Germline values: CDR1 LGHDT, CDR2 YNNKEL (reference sequence). The CDR3 is 13 amino acids. CDR3 region: CASSQVTGRGAFF. The DNA for the CDR3 is TGTGCCAGCAGCCAAGTAACAGGTAGGGGAGCTTTCTTT.

V gene TRBV3-1 (or the pseudogene TRBV3-2) combines with J gene TRBJ1-4, with D tentatively TRBD1 (5 bases). Germline V gives CDR1 LGHDT, CDR2 YNNKEL (reference sequence). The CDR3 is 15 amino acids. Trimming removed 3 bases at V and 7 bases at J, with 15 bases between. The CDR3 nucleotides read TGTGCCAGCAGCCACGAGACAGTTAGTGTTGAAAAACTGTTTTTT. Protein: CASSHETVSVEKLFF.

This chain links TRBV11-2 with TRBJ1-1; a possible D gene is TRBD1 (5 bases). This CDR3 comprises 14 residues. The V gene's germline CDR1 is SGHAT and CDR2 FQNNGV. V was pared by 3 bases and J by 1 base, with 9 bases between. CDR3: CASSFLQGNTEAFF. CDR3 DNA: TGTGCCAGCAGCTTTTTGCAGGGGAACACTGAAGCTTTCTTT.

A note on this clone: Other DNA sequences in the sample encode the same CDR3. This chain joins TRBV7-2 and TRBJ2-3; 11 nucleotides match TRBD2. This CDR3 has 16 amino acids. Germline V gene data show CDR1 as SGHTA and CDR2 as FQGNSA. Trimming took 5 bases from V and 0 from J; bases not matched to a gene: 4. The CDR3 protein is CASSPRLAGSTDTQYF. CDR3 nucleotides: TGTGCCAGCAGCCCCCGACTAGCGGGGAGCACAGATACGCAGTATTTT.